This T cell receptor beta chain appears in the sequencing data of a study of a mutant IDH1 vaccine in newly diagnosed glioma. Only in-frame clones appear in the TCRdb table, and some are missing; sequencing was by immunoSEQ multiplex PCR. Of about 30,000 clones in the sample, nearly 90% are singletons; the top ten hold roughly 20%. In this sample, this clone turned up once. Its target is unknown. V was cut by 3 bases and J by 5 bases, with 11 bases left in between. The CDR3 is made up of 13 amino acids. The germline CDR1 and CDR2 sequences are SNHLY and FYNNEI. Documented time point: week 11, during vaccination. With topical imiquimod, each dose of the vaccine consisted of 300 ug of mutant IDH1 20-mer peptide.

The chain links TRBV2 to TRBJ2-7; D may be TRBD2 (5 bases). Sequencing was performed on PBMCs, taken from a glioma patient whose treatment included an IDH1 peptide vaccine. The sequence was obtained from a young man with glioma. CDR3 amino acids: CASSDRGWDEQYF. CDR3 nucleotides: TGTGCCAGCAGTGATCGCGGGTGGGACGAGCAGTACTTC.